This paragraph reports one TCR beta chain. The antigen it binds to is not known. The sample holds no much larger clone one base away, and base qualities are not on file. TCRbeta CDR3 regions were amplified from genomic DNA using the immunoSEQ Assay, a bias-controlled multiplex PCR. In the source study's methods: Within the assay, amplification of reference gene primers was used to estimate how many nucleated cells each sample contained. Sequence reads were collapsed and filtered to measure the absolute abundance of every unique TCRbeta CDR3 rearrangement. Productive Simpson clonality was computed per sample as the square root of Simpson's diversity index over productive rearrangements. TCRdb holds this immuneACCESS table with in-frame rearrangements only. Some clones are missing; in checked studies, unresolved V genes explain under half, and the rest has no known cause. Clone size and the V and J calls come from that table; the DNA yielded D and trimming. The sample profile shows about 300,000 clones; 85% to 90% of them were found once. The ten largest clones take up over 1% of the sample.

Whole blood was collected in K2EDTA tubes by collaborating institutions according to the institutions' own protocols. For TCRbeta analysis, collaborators shipped samples as frozen whole blood, isolated PBMCs, or DNA extracted from either of those sample types. The CDR3 holds 12 amino acids from the cysteine to the phenylalanine. CDR3 DNA only is kept here, 36 bases in frame from base 1. Taken from the germline V gene (reference sequence), the CDR1 and CDR2 loops are DFQATT and SNEGSKA. The junction carries 8 bases between V and J, which are trimmed by 3 bases and 2 bases respectively. The data derive from a study of blood T cell repertoires in COVID-19 (dated by TCRdb to about 2020). As for the study more broadly: Samples covering the acute and convalescent phases of COVID-19 were provided by collaborators in the United States, Italy and Spain. The material from the prospective study consisted of cDNA or gDNA derived from T cells, B-cell-depleted T cells, or PBMCs. Subjects who had been exposed to COVID-19, were actively infected with it, or had recovered from it provided the deeply sampled blood TCRbeta repertoires that made up the dataset. The repertoires were released in a freely available public database meant as a resource for research on the immune response to SARS-CoV-2. The samples were drawn from two sources: the first 160 participants of the ongoing ImmuneRACE study, and 1,254 subjects contributed by 6 global collaborators. Sample metadata almost always included a de-identified subject ID, COVID-19 status, age in years and sex. Where available, HLA class I and class II types were obtained from metadata supplied by the sample provider rather than from assay-based typing. What the work shows at the level of the full study, not this receptor alone: Clinical and demographic metadata were provided uncurated, with the amount varying by source and participant.

This TCR was recovered from a man in his 70s with acute or convalescent COVID-19. The specimen sequenced was peripheral blood. The V gene is TRBV20-1 and the J gene is TRBJ2-7; perhaps TRBD2 is the D gene, with 6 bases matching. This receptor has the CDR3 CSASTSPYEQYF. The DNA reads as follows: TGCAGTGCTAGTACTAGCCCCTACGAGCAGTACTTC.